The T cell receptor beta chain described here comes from a study of cytomegalovirus exposure and HLA in healthy donors. Between the trimmed V and J ends, which lost 4 bases and 5 bases, there was a span of 20 bases. The CDR3 length is 16 residues. CDR1 PRHDT and CDR2 FYEKMQ come from the germline V gene (reference sequence). PCR employed 60 Vbeta and 13 Jbeta primers. Method: immunoSEQ multiplex PCR; TCRdb's copy keeps in-frame clones and lacks some. The data show some 87,000 clones, with around four fifths seen just once and about 7% held by the top ten. There are a few counts of this clone. The sample contains more than one DNA sequence encoding this CDR3.

Sequenced sample: PBMCs. This chain connects TRBV13 to TRBJ1-2, with a tentative D call TRBD1 (5 bases). This receptor was taken from a man aged 45 to 65 in good health and CMV-seropositive. The CDR3 region has the DNA TGTGCCAGCAGCTCAACCCAGGGCAGATTCTCTTATGGCTACACCTTC. It encodes CASSSTQGRFSYGYTF.